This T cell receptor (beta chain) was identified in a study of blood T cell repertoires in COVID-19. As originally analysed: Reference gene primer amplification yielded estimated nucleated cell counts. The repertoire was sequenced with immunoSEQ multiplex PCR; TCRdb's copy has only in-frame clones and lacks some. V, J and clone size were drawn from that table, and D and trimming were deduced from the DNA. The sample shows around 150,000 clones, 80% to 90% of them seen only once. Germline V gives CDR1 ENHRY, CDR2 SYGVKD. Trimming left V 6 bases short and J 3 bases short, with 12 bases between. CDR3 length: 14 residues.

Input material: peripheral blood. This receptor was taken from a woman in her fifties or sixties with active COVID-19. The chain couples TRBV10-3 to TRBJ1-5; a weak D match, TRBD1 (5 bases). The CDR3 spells CAISPLGDNQPQHF. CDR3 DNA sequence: TGTGCCATCAGCCCTCTAGGGGACAATCAGCCCCAGCATTTT.